Presented here are 32 T cell receptor beta chains from one specimen sequenced in a study of OX40 agonist ivuxolimab in advanced cancers. TCRdb's table, derived via immunoSEQ multiplex PCR, lists solely in-frame clones and lacks some. This sample carries 38,000 or so clones, roughly nine tenths of them seen once, and the ten largest clones take around 43%. Sequenced material: CD4+ or CD8+ T cells sorted from blood, taken in a trial of the OX40 agonist ivuxolimab. The receptors stem from an adult with an advanced solid tumor such as melanoma, head and neck, liver or kidney cancer.

This clone was seen only once. The chain recombines TRBV5-4 with TRBJ2-7; 9 bases are a match to TRBD2. CDR1 and CDR2 (germline): SGHNT, YYREEE (reference sequence). Trimming at V came to 3 bases and at J to 3 bases, leaving 4 bases not matched to a gene. There are 14 residues in the CDR3. The CDR3 DNA reads TGTGCCAGCAGCTCCGCGGGGGGGCTCTACGAGCAGTACTTC. This encodes CASSSAGGLYEQYF.

This rearrangement joins TRBV7-2 to TRBJ2-5; 7 nucleotides line up with TRBD1. The last part of the DNA fits TRBJ2-7 better; the J call may be wrong. Germline values: CDR1 SGHTA, CDR2 FQGNSA. CDR3 size: 14 residues. The CDR3 coding sequence is TGTGCCAGCAGCCTAGGACAGGACGGCTACGAGCAGTACTTC. It yields the protein CASSLGQDGYEQYF.

V usage is TRBV13 and J usage is TRBJ2-2; the D is unclear. Trimming removed 1 base at V and 5 bases at J, with 11 bases between. The germline V gene has CDR1 PRHDT and CDR2 FYEKMQ (reference sequence). The CDR3 is 15 residues long. For the CDR3, the DNA is TGTGCCAGCAGCTTAGAACGCCTGGGAACCGGGGAGCTGTTTTTT. Amino acid sequence: CASSLERLGTGELFF.

The V call is TRBV27, the J call TRBJ1-4; D call uncertain. V was trimmed by 5 bases and J by 2 bases, leaving 15 bases between them. CDR1 MNHEY and CDR2 SMNVEV come from the germline V gene (reference sequence). This CDR3 has 16 residues. The CDR3 coding sequence is TGTGCCAGCAGTCCCCATTGGACGGGTACTAATGAAAAACTGTTTTTT. Its translation: CASSPHWTGTNEKLFF.

The rearrangement links TRBV2 to TRBJ2-5; 9 bases are a match to TRBD2. This CDR3 has 14 residues. In germline, CDR1 is SNHLY, CDR2 FYNNEI. Losses at the gene ends were 1 base for V and 8 bases for J; bases not matched to a gene: 5. CDR3 coding DNA: TGTGCCAGCAGTGAAGGGCTAGCGGGGTCTACCCAGTACTTC. This encodes CASSEGLAGSTQYF.

About this clone: The same CDR3 is also encoded by other DNA sequences in this sample. The V call is TRBV5-1, the J call TRBJ2-3; TRBD1 agrees at 9 bases. Trimming took 4 bases from V and 3 from J; bases not matched to a gene: 3. Germline V gene sequence: CDR1 SGHRS, CDR2 YFSETQ. The CDR3 has 14 amino acids. CDR3 loop: CASSPGQGTDTQYF. The CDR3 nucleotides are TGCGCCAGCAGCCCGGGACAGGGAACAGATACGCAGTATTTT.

The V gene is TRBV7-6, the J gene TRBJ2-1; 8 bases agree with TRBD2. The V gene end was trimmed by 5 bases and the J gene end by 2 bases; junction bases not matched to a gene: 8. This CDR3 is built from 16 residues. Per the germline V gene, CDR1 is SGHVS and CDR2 is FNYEAQ. CDR3 protein: CASSLGGGLTYNEQFF. The CDR3 nucleotides are TGTGCCAGCAGCCTCGGGGGGGGGCTGACCTACAATGAGCAGTTCTTC.

The V and J genes are TRBV4-2 and TRBJ1-4; TRBD1 matches 8 bases. CDR1 is LGHNA and CDR2 is YNFKEQ in the germline V gene. The CDR3 consists of 16 residues. The J segment lost 6 bases and the V segment lost 3 bases, leaving 9 bases of the junction unmatched. For the CDR3, the DNA is TGTGCCAGCAGCCAGGCGACAGGGGCCGGTGATGAAAAACTGTTTTTT. This encodes CASSQATGAGDEKLFF.

V is TRBV11-3 and J is TRBJ2-7; 9 bases align to TRBD2. The CDR3 sequence is 17 residues long. Trimming removed 5 bases from V and 5 bases from J; junction bases left unmatched: 16. CDR1 is SGHNT, CDR2 YENEEA, per germline. The CDR3 DNA is TGTGCCAGCAGCCCGTATGGGGCGGGGGGGGCCGAGGACGAGCAGTACTTC. Amino acid sequence: CASSPYGAGGAEDEQYF.

The genes are TRBV6-6 and TRBJ1-1; D not resolved. Per germline, CDR1 MNHNY and CDR2 SVGAGI (reference sequence). The CDR3 is made up of 13 amino acids. V was trimmed by 0 bases and J by 7 bases, leaving 9 bases between them. The CDR3 nucleotides read TGTGCCAGCAGTTACTCCTCGGGAAGTGAAGCTTTCTTT. Encoded protein: CASSYSSGSEAFF.

CDR3 sequence: CASSMVADYGYTF. Written as DNA, the CDR3 is TGTGCCAGTAGTATGGTGGCAGACTATGGCTACACCTTC. V usage is TRBV19 and J usage is TRBJ1-2, with D unresolved. The CDR3 covers 13 residues. CDR1 is LNHDA, CDR2 SQIVND, per germline (reference sequence). Deletions cut 3 bases from V and 3 bases from J, with 8 bases between.

This clone was found a few times. The chain is built from TRBV2 and TRBJ2-7; D gene uncertain. The V and J ends lost 6 bases and 3 bases respectively, with 3 bases between them. The germline V gene encodes CDR1 SNHLY and CDR2 FYNNEI. The CDR3 is 10 amino acids. CDR3 bases: TGTGCCAGCAGCAGCTACGAGCAGTACTTC. Its translation is CASSSYEQYF.

The V call is TRBV28, the J call TRBJ2-6; 10 bases match TRBD1. Germline V gene data show CDR1 as MDHEN and CDR2 as SYDVKM. V was clipped by 8 bases and J by 1 base; unmatched bases: 14. This CDR3 has 19 residues. CDR3: CASRVGTGEFLSGANVLTF. The CDR3 nucleotides are TGTGCCAGCCGAGTCGGGACAGGGGAGTTCCTATCTGGGGCCAACGTCCTGACTTTC.

The chain carries TRBV27 and TRBJ2-1, with D possibly being TRBD2 (6 bases). The V gene lost 4 bases and the J gene lost 8 bases, with 15 bases spanning the gap. This CDR3 region has 14 residues. Germline CDR1 reads MNHEY; CDR2 reads SMNVEV (reference sequence). CDR3 sequence reads: CASSWRDRGDEQFF. CDR3 sequence (DNA): TGTGCCAGCAGTTGGCGGGATCGGGGCGATGAGCAGTTCTTC.

Of note for this clone: One end of the junction is discordant with germline, which a read error may explain. The V gene is TRBV7-9, the J gene TRBJ1-5; 12 bases line up with TRBD1. Germline V CDR1 and CDR2: SEHNR, FQNEAQ (reference sequence). The CDR3 totals 14 residues. CDR3 nucleotide sequence: TGTGCCAGCAGCTCGGGGGACAGGGGGCGGCCTCTGAATTTT. It translates to CASSSGDRGRPLNF.

This clone was detected only once. The genes are TRBV30 and TRBJ1-2; the match to TRBD1 covers 7 bases. J gave up 5 bases and V 4 bases, and 7 bases lay outside the gene matches. The length of the CDR3 is 13 residues. CDR1 is GTSNPN, CDR2 SVGIG, per germline (reference sequence). The CDR3: CAWTSTGRYGYTF. CDR3 DNA: TGTGCCTGGACCTCGACAGGGCGGTATGGCTACACCTTC.

The V call is TRBV15, the J call TRBJ2-7, with 7 bases identical to TRBD1. Trimming removed 0 bases from V and 2 bases from J; junction bases left unmatched: 4. Germline assignment: CDR1 LNHNV and CDR2 YYDKDF (reference sequence). The CDR3 sequence is 15 residues long. The CDR3 DNA sequence: TGTGCCACCAGCAGAGACAGACAGGGCACCTACGAGCAGTACTTC. It specifies CATSRDRQGTYEQYF.

The J gene is TRBJ2-3, the V gene TRBV4-1; D call uncertain. CDR1 and CDR2 from the germline V gene are MGHRA and YSYEKL. The V and J ends lost 0 bases and 4 bases respectively, with 11 bases between them. The CDR3 consists of 15 residues. CDR3 amino acids: CASSQDIVRADTQYF. In DNA, the CDR3 is TGCGCCAGCAGCCAAGATATAGTCCGGGCAGATACGCAGTATTTT.

The gene calls are TRBV7-8 and TRBJ1-4; weak D call: TRBD1 (6 bases). V lost 3 bases and J lost 8, with 19 bases in between. CDR3 length equals 16 residues. Per germline, CDR1 SGHVS and CDR2 FQNEAQ. For the CDR3, the DNA is TGTGCCAGCAGCTTGGAAGGAGGGGGGGCGGTCGAAAAACTGTTTTTT. This gives the protein CASSLEGGGAVEKLFF.

The genes are TRBV9 and TRBJ2-5, with 14 bases aligning to TRBD2. Germline CDR1 reads SGDLS; CDR2 reads YYNGEE. The CDR3 contains 18 residues. J was trimmed by 5 bases and V by 2 bases; bases with no gene match: 11. The CDR3 DNA follows: TGTGCCAGCAGCGTTTACCCGGGACTAGCGGGGGAACGGGAGACCCAGTACTTC. Translating it yields CASSVYPGLAGERETQYF.

This clone has just a few counts. The chain has TRBV2 and TRBJ1-2; D unclear. The V end was cut by 9 bases, the J end by 0 bases, with 20 bases between. In germline, CDR1 is SNHLY, CDR2 FYNNEI. The CDR3 covers 16 residues. The CDR3 loop is CASLLSGPQTNYGYTF. DNA of the CDR3: TGTGCCAGTCTACTTTCCGGGCCCCAAACTAACTATGGCTACACCTTC.

The rearrangement joins TRBV7-9 to TRBJ1-5; the match to TRBD1 covers 7 bases. With 5 bases clipped from V and 6 bases from J, the junction kept 7 bases outside the gene matches. Germline CDR1 reads SEHNR; CDR2 reads FQNEAQ (reference sequence). The CDR3 is made up of 14 amino acids. The CDR3 DNA is TGTGCCAGCAGCCCCACAGGGGAGACTCAGCCCCAGCATTTT. Translating it yields CASSPTGETQPQHF.

The chain has TRBV7-2 and TRBJ1-2; D remains ambiguous. Germline assignment: CDR1 SGHTA and CDR2 FQGNSA. CDR3 length: 13 amino acids. The V end was cut by 2 bases, the J end by 2 bases, with 6 bases between. The CDR3 loop is CASSLNLNYGYTF. CDR3 bases: TGTGCCAGCAGCTTAAATTTAAACTATGGCTACACCTTC. The variable domain in full, completed from reference TRBV7-2 and TRBJ1-2, reads GAGVSQSPSNKVTEKGKDVELRCDPISGHTALYWYRQSLGQGLEFLIYFQGNSAPDKSGLPSDRFSAERTGGSVSTLTIQRTQQEDSAVYLCASSLNLNYGYTFGSGTRLTVV.

This clone has a handful of counts. One end of the junction does not line up with germline, which may come from a read error. The chain links TRBV5-3 to TRBJ2-4; unclear D gene. TRBV5-3 is filed as an ORF, its function uncertain. There are 15 residues in the CDR3. CDR3 sequence (DNA): TGTGCCAGCAGCTCTGTCCTGATAGCCAAAAACATTCAGTACTTC. Its translation: CASSSVLIAKNIQYF.

This chain connects TRBV7-9 to TRBJ1-1; D gene uncertain. Trimming cost V 1 base and J 10 bases, with 10 bases left between them. Germline CDR1 is SEHNR and CDR2 is FQNEAQ (reference sequence). The CDR3 extends over 12 amino acids. The DNA of the CDR3 is TGTGCCAGCAGCTTAGAGGATAAGACAGCTTTCTTT. It encodes CASSLEDKTAFF.

The V and J genes are TRBV13 and TRBJ2-7; a weak D match, TRBD2 (6 bases). Trimming removed 5 bases from V and 0 bases from J, with 17 bases in between. The CDR3 extends over 16 amino acids. Germline CDR1 PRHDT, CDR2 FYEKMQ (reference sequence). The CDR3 region is CASSPEGTPSSYEQYF. The DNA of the CDR3 is TGTGCCAGCAGCCCTGAAGGGACTCCTAGCTCCTACGAGCAGTACTTC.

This chain uses TRBV9 with TRBJ1-1, with D perhaps TRBD1 (5 bases). Trimming took 7 bases from V and 1 from J, leaving 11 bases between them. CDR3 length: 13 amino acids. CDR1 and CDR2 (germline): SGDLS, YYNGEE. The CDR3, as DNA: TGTGCCAGCGGACCGGGGCCGAACACTGAAGCTTTCTTT. Translating it yields CASGPGPNTEAFF.

The gene calls are TRBV18 and TRBJ2-5, with D perhaps TRBD1 (6 bases). In germline, CDR1 is KGHSH, CDR2 LQKENI. The CDR3 is 14 residues long. Trimming took 3 bases from V and 2 from J, leaving 10 bases between them. The CDR3 DNA reads TGTGCCAGCTCACCGGAGGACAGACAAGAGACCCAGTACTTC. Protein product: CASSPEDRQETQYF.

This clone was found once. The V call is TRBV18, the J call TRBJ2-7; D not resolved. The CDR3 runs to 13 residues. The V gene lost 0 bases and the J gene lost 3 bases, with 6 bases spanning the gap. CDR1 is KGHSH, CDR2 LQKENI, per germline. CDR3: CASSPPGYYEQYF. CDR3 sequence (DNA): TGTGCCAGCTCACCACCAGGGTACTACGAGCAGTACTTC.

The chain couples TRBV18 to TRBJ2-3; 10 bases line up with TRBD2. This CDR3 has 15 residues. The V gene's germline CDR1 is KGHSH and CDR2 LQKENI. V trimming: 1 base; J trimming: 4 bases; junction bases outside the gene matches: 2. As DNA, the CDR3 is TGTGCCAGCTCACCACAGCGGGGGGGAGCAGATACGCAGTATTTT. It translates to CASSPQRGGADTQYF.

The CDR3 loop is CAQSSRVDGSYNSPLHF. The CDR3 region has the DNA TGTGCCCAGTCATCCCGGGTCGATGGATCCTATAATTCACCCCTCCACTTT. V gene TRBV9 combines with J gene TRBJ1-6; D call uncertain. V shed 10 bases and J shed 1 base, with 21 bases lying between them. CDR3 length: 17 amino acids. Germline CDR1 and CDR2: SGDLS and YYNGEE.

The chain carries TRBV19 and TRBJ1-1, with D hard to call. V lost 3 bases to trimming and J lost 4 bases, with 18 bases between them. This CDR3 has 16 amino acids. Per germline, CDR1 LNHDA and CDR2 SQIVND (reference sequence). This CDR3 reads CASSIRHTLGSTEAFF. The CDR3 bases are TGTGCCAGTAGTATTCGGCATACTCTTGGTAGCACTGAAGCTTTCTTT.